This T cell receptor beta chain was identified in a study of blood T cells in healthy people across ages. A sample-barcoded 5' primer and a J-beta primer mix were used in a second PCR of roughly 6 to 11 cycles. TCRdb re-derived calls from the 5' RACE reads in MiXCR, one entry per CDR3 protein. The sample contains about a million distinct CDR3 sequences, 35% to 45% of which appear only once. The CDR3 contains 13 residues. The germline CDR1 and CDR2 sequences are SNHLY and FYNNEI. Deletions cut 7 bases from V and 0 bases from J, with 7 bases between. The study recruited healthy Caucasian donors from Russia who were aged about 6 to 90. This clonotype was recorded a few times.

The receptor comes from a man aged 18-30 years in good health. The sequenced material came from blood. The rearrangement links TRBV2 to TRBJ2-1; D is undetermined. For the CDR3, the DNA is TGTGCCAGCATTGGAAGCTCCTACAATGAGCAGTTCTTC. It codes for CASIGSSYNEQFF.